This TCR beta chain was recorded in a study of T cell responses to AZD1222 COVID-19 vaccine. Findings and caveats of the study: There were mostly white British donors and more females than males, and clonal diversity was possibly underestimated. No repertoire was sampled before or during the peak T cell response, only after it. Spike-specific TCR breadth and depth both grew after two AZD1222 doses.

For this clone: Its antigen remains unknown.

Sequencing was performed with immunoSEQ multiplex PCR; in TCRdb, only in-frame clones are kept and a portion is missing. This table has over 60,000 clones, 75% to 85% appearing once. This CDR3 spans 13 amino acids. Germline loops: CDR1 SGHTA, CDR2 FQGTGA. The V and J ends lost 1 base and 7 bases respectively, with 8 bases between them. This chain connects TRBV7-3 to TRBJ2-1; D ambiguous. The sample in question was peripheral blood, obtained on day 0 of MenACWY control vaccination. The source is an adult in good health. CDR3 amino acids: CASSLNGRNEQFF. The CDR3 DNA follows: TGTGCCAGCAGCTTAAATGGACGGAATGAGCAGTTCTTC.